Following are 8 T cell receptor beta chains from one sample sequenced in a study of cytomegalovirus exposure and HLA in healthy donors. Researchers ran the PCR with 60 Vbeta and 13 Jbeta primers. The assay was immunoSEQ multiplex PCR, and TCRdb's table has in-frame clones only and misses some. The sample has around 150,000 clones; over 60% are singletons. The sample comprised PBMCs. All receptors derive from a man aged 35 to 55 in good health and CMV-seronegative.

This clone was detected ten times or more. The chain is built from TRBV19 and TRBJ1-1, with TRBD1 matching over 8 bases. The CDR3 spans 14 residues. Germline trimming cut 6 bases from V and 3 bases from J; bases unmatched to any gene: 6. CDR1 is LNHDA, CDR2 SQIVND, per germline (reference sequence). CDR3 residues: CASSWTGQYTEAFF. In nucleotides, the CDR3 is TGTGCCAGTAGCTGGACAGGGCAATACACTGAAGCTTTCTTT.

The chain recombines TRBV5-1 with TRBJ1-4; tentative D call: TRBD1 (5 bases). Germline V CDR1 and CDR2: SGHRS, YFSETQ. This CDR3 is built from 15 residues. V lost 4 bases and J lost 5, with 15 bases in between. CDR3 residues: CASSPSGETNEKLFF. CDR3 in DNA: TGCGCCAGCAGCCCCTCGGGGGAGACGAATGAAAAACTGTTTTTT.

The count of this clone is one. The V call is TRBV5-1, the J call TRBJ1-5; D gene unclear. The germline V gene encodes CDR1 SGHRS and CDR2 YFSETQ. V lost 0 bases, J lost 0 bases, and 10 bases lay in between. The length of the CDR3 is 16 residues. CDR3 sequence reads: CASSLGGPLSNQPQHF. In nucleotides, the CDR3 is TGCGCCAGCAGCTTGGGTGGGCCGCTTAGCAATCAGCCCCAGCATTTT.

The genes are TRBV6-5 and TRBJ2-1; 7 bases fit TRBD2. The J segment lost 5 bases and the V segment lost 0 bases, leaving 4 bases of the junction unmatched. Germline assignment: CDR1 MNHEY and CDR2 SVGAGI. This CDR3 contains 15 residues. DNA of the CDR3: TGTGCCAGCAGTTACTCCGGGACTACCAACAATGAGCAGTTCTTC. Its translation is CASSYSGTTNNEQFF.

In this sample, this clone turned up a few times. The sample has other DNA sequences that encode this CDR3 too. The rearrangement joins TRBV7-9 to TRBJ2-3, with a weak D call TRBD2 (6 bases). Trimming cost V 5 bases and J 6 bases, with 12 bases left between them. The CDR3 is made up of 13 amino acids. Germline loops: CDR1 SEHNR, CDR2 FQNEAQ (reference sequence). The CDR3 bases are TGTGCCAGCAGCCCGCGGGGCCCTGATACGCAGTATTTT. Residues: CASSPRGPDTQYF.

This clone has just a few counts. The CDR3: CASSVGQGASPLHF. As DNA, the CDR3 is TGTGCCAGCAGTGTAGGGCAGGGGGCTTCACCCCTCCACTTT. The chain combines TRBV2 with TRBJ1-6, with 8 bases fitting TRBD1. This CDR3 has 14 residues. J was trimmed by 9 bases and V by 4 bases; bases with no gene match: 5. Per germline, CDR1 SNHLY and CDR2 FYNNEI.

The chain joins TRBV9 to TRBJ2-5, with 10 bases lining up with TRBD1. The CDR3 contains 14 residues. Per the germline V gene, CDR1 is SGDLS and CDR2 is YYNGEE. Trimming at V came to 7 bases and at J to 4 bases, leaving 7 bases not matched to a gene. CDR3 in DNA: TGTGCCAGCGGGGGGGACAGGGGAAGAGAGACCCAGTACTTC. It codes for CASGGDRGRETQYF.

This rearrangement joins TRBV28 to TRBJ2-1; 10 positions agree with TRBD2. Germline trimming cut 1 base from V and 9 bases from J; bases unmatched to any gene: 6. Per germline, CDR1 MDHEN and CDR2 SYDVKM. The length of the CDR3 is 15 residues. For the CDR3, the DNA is TGTGCCAGCAGTTTATATGGAGCGGGAGGGGTTGAGCAGTTCTTC. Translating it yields CASSLYGAGGVEQFF.